These 30 T cell receptor beta chains were sequenced from one sample in a study of cytomegalovirus exposure and HLA in healthy donors. Primers: 60 Vbeta forward and 13 Jbeta reverse. Assay used: immunoSEQ multiplex PCR; TCRdb lists only in-frame clones, some missing. The sample carries about 170,000 clones, approximately 85% recorded once. The sample taken for sequencing was PBMCs. The receptors shown here come from a man younger than 45 in good health and CMV-seropositive.

For this clone: Within the sample, other DNA sequences also encode this same CDR3. This chain connects TRBV27 to TRBJ1-1, with D tentatively TRBD1 (5 bases). CDR1 is MNHEY and CDR2 is SMNVEV in the germline V gene (reference sequence). V was cut by 5 bases and J by 1 base, with 11 bases left in between. This CDR3 has 14 amino acids. The CDR3 nucleotides are TGTGCCAGCAGTGTCGCAGGGTGGAACACTGAAGCTTTCTTT. This gives the protein CASSVAGWNTEAFF.

This clone was seen more than once but under ten times. The junction departs from germline at one end; a sequencing error may be responsible. The chain has TRBV7-7 and TRBJ1-1; D remains unclear. The CDR3 is 13 residues long. The germline CDR1 and CDR2 sequences are SSHAT and FNYEAQ (reference sequence). The CDR3 is CASSLSSDTEAFF. The CDR3 nucleotides are TGTGCTAGCAGCTTATCCTCGGACACTGAAGCTTTCTTT.

The chain couples TRBV18 to TRBJ2-7; tentatively, D is TRBD2 (5 bases). V lost 6 bases to trimming and J lost 4 bases, with 13 bases between them. The CDR3 loop spans 13 amino acids. Germline V gives CDR1 KGHSH, CDR2 LQKENI. The CDR3 region has the DNA TGTGCCAGCTCCCAGAGGGCGGAGTACGAGCAGTACGTC. Encoded protein: CASSQRAEYEQYV.

The chain couples TRBV18 to TRBJ1-3; 7 nucleotides align to TRBD1. Looked up from germline, CDR1 is KGHSH and CDR2 is LQKENI. The CDR3 extends over 16 amino acids. V trimming: 3 bases; J trimming: 0 bases; junction bases outside the gene matches: 5. CDR3 loop: CASSPAGGNSGNTIYF. The CDR3 nucleotides read TGTGCCAGCTCACCCGCAGGGGGTAACTCTGGAAACACCATATATTTT. Full variable domain (outside the CDR3, taken from reference TRBV18 and TRBJ1-3): NAGVMQNPRHLVRRRGQEARLRCSPMKGHSHVYWYRQLPEEGLKFMVYLQKENIIDESGMPKERFSAEFPKEGPSILRIQQVVRGDSAAYFCASSPAGGNSGNTIYFGEGSWLTVV.

This sequence joins TRBV29-1 and TRBJ1-2, with D possibly matching TRBD1 (5 bases). Germline values: CDR1 SQVTM, CDR2 ANQGSEA. The CDR3 has 15 residues. Trimming removed 0 bases at V and 3 bases at J, with 14 bases between. The CDR3, as DNA: TGCAGCGTTGAAGATAGGCTAGGCAGGGACTATGGCTACACCTTC. Translated: CSVEDRLGRDYGYTF.

J is TRBJ1-1 and V is TRBV6-4, with D possibly matching TRBD1 (6 bases). CDR3 length: 15 residues. The V and J ends lost 3 bases and 4 bases respectively, with 15 bases between them. Looked up from germline, CDR1 is MRHNA and CDR2 is SNTAGT. CDR3 sequence (DNA): TGTGCCAGCAGTGAGCGGGGGGCCCCCCGCACTGAAGCTTTCTTT. It translates to CASSERGAPRTEAFF.

The chain recombines TRBV27 with TRBJ2-3, with D hard to call. This CDR3 has 14 amino acids. Germline CDR1 and CDR2: MNHEY and SMNVEV (reference sequence). The V end lost 2 bases, the J end lost 2 bases, and 8 bases lay between the germline ends. CDR3 DNA: TGTGCCAGCAGTTTAACCCTAATCACAGATACGCAGTATTTT. Translation gives CASSLTLITDTQYF.

V and J are TRBV10-3 and TRBJ2-1; 14 nucleotides agree with TRBD2. Trimming took 6 bases from V and 6 from J; bases not matched to a gene: 19. The CDR3 is made up of 20 amino acids. Germline loops: CDR1 ENHRY, CDR2 SYGVKD. The CDR3 region is CAISSGKGLAGDKSGNEQFF. CDR3 DNA sequence: TGTGCCATCAGCTCCGGCAAGGGACTAGCGGGAGACAAGAGTGGCAATGAGCAGTTCTTC.

The chain employs TRBV18 and TRBJ1-1; the match to TRBD1 covers 7 bases. This CDR3 has 13 amino acids. The V and J ends lost 6 bases and 3 bases, in that order; junction bases with no gene match: 4. From germline, CDR1 is KGHSH and CDR2 LQKENI. The CDR3 DNA sequence: TGTGCCAGCTCCCCCCAGGGGGACACTGAAGCTTTCTTT. Translated, it gives CASSPQGDTEAFF.

This clone was detected once. This chain uses TRBV18 with TRBJ2-5; unclear D gene. Gene TRBJ2-7 matches the end of the DNA better, so the J call may be wrong. This CDR3 is built from 13 residues. Germline V gene lookup returns CDR1 KGHSH and CDR2 LQKENI. CDR3 nucleotides: TGTGCCAGCTCACCCGCAGGCCTCTACGAGCAGTACTTC. Its protein product is CASSPAGLYEQYF.

This sequence joins TRBV6-5 and TRBJ2-7, with TRBD1 matching over 9 bases. The CDR3 contains 14 residues. V shed 5 bases and J 2 bases; nucleotides not matched to a gene: 4. CDR1 is MNHEY, CDR2 SVGAGI, per germline. The CDR3 loop is CASSPGQGTYEQYF. The CDR3 DNA reads TGTGCCAGCAGTCCCGGACAGGGGACCTACGAGCAGTACTTC.

The DNA of the CDR3 is TGTGCCAGCAGCTTAAACAGGGGGAAGGAGCCCCAGCATTTT. Translation: CASSLNRGKEPQHF. V gene TRBV7-2 combines with J gene TRBJ1-5, with 8 bases lining up with TRBD1. Per the germline V gene, CDR1 is SGHTA and CDR2 is FQGNSA. This CDR3 is built from 14 residues. The V and J ends lost 2 bases and 8 bases, in that order; junction bases with no gene match: 5.

This chain uses TRBV25-1 with TRBJ2-2, with 9 bases that match TRBD2. CDR3 length: 16 residues. The V segment lost 5 bases and the J segment 4 bases; nucleotides outside the gene matches: 8. The V gene's germline CDR1 is MGHDK and CDR2 SYGVNS. CDR3 nucleotide sequence: TGTGCCAGCAGTAGTGGGGGACTAGCTTCCACCGGGGAGCTGTTTTTT. Translation gives CASSSGGLASTGELFF.

The chain has TRBV5-1 and TRBJ2-1; D might be TRBD1 (6 bases). CDR1 is SGHRS and CDR2 is YFSETQ in the germline V gene. The CDR3 sequence is 14 residues long. The V end lost 7 bases, the J end lost 0 bases, and 11 bases lay between the germline ends. The CDR3 sequence: CASGGSSSYNEQFF. Here the CDR3 DNA reads TGCGCCAGCGGGGGCTCAAGCTCCTACAATGAGCAGTTCTTC.

The chain is built from TRBV11-3 and TRBJ2-2, with 8 bases identical to TRBD2. Losses at the gene ends were 0 bases for V and 3 bases for J; bases not matched to a gene: 6. The CDR3 extends over 17 amino acids. CDR1 and CDR2 from the germline V gene are SGHNT and YENEEA. The DNA of the CDR3 is TGTGCCAGCAGCTTAGAGGGCGGGAGGTACTACACCGGGGAGCTGTTTTTT. It yields the protein CASSLEGGRYYTGELFF.

This chain connects TRBV4-3 to TRBJ2-5; no firm D call. The better agreement between TRBJ2-7 and the DNA end casts doubt on the J call. The CDR3 loop spans 16 amino acids. The germline V gene encodes CDR1 LGHNA and CDR2 YSLEER. CDR3 protein: CASSQGPPVFSYEQYF. The CDR3, as DNA: TGCGCCAGCAGCCAAGGCCCCCCGGTCTTCTCCTACGAGCAGTACTTC.

The chain links TRBV7-2 to TRBJ2-3; weak D call: TRBD1 (5 bases). Trimming took 3 bases from V and 1 from J, leaving 8 bases between them. The CDR3 is 14 residues long. Germline V CDR1 and CDR2: SGHTA, FQGNSA. The CDR3 coding sequence is TGTGCCAGCAGCTTCCTAGGGGGCACAGATACGCAGTATTTT. Protein product: CASSFLGGTDTQYF.

The chain is built from TRBV7-9 and TRBJ2-1; TRBD2 aligns across 10 bases. The CDR3 contains 15 residues. The V gene end was trimmed by 5 bases and the J gene end by 8 bases; junction bases not matched to a gene: 9. Germline V gene lookup returns CDR1 SEHNR and CDR2 FQNEAQ (reference sequence). The CDR3 sequence is CASSPAGTSEDEQFF. The CDR3 DNA sequence: TGTGCCAGCAGCCCCGCCGGGACTAGCGAGGATGAGCAGTTCTTC.

This clone was picked up one time. This chain links TRBV5-4 with TRBJ2-3; TRBD2 matches at 8 bases. CDR1 SGHNT and CDR2 YYREEE come from the germline V gene (reference sequence). Losses at the gene ends were 4 bases for V and 2 bases for J; bases not matched to a gene: 9. This CDR3 spans 16 amino acids. CDR3 in amino acids: CASSHYTSGSTDTQYF. The CDR3 bases are TGTGCCAGCAGCCATTATACTAGCGGATCCACAGATACGCAGTATTTT.

This chain joins TRBV6-6 and TRBJ2-1; possibly TRBD1 for D (5 bases). The CDR3 extends over 13 amino acids. Germline lookup yields CDR1 MNHNY and CDR2 SVGAGI (reference sequence). V lost 7 bases to trimming and J lost 4 bases, with 11 bases between them. The CDR3 DNA reads TGTGCCAGCACCAAGGACACATACAATGAGCAGTTCTTC. This encodes CASTKDTYNEQFF.

The chain couples TRBV5-6 to TRBJ1-2; a possible D gene is TRBD1 (5 bases). Germline values: CDR1 SGHDT, CDR2 YYEEEE. Trimming stripped 2 bases from V and 5 bases from J, with 7 bases between. The CDR3 is made up of 12 amino acids. In nucleotides, the CDR3 is TGTGCCAGCAGCTTTCAGGGTTATGGCTACACCTTC. As protein: CASSFQGYGYTF.

This clone was seen only a few times. The genes are TRBV7-2 and TRBJ2-7; the match to TRBD2 covers 11 bases. Germline V gene data show CDR1 as SGHTA and CDR2 as FQGNSA. J was trimmed by 7 bases and V by 1 base; bases with no gene match: 9. CDR3 length: 16 residues. The CDR3 region is CASSLGIAGGDREQYV. DNA of the CDR3: TGTGCCAGCAGCTTAGGTATAGCGGGAGGGGATAGAGAGCAGTACGTC.

The rearrangement links TRBV6-5 to TRBJ2-7; D remains unclear. This CDR3 region has 13 residues. CDR1 is MNHEY and CDR2 is SVGAGI in the germline V gene. V was trimmed by 0 bases and J by 0 bases, leaving 3 bases between them. The CDR3 region has the DNA TGTGCCAGCAGTTACTCCCTCTCCTACGAGCAGTACTTC. Encoded protein: CASSYSLSYEQYF.

There are a few counts of this clone. V is TRBV6-1 and J is TRBJ2-2; D remains unclear. Trimming cost V 10 bases and J 3 bases, with 3 bases left between them. The CDR3 has 10 residues. Germline CDR1 and CDR2: MNHNS and SASEGT. The CDR3 here is CATDTGELFF. Here the CDR3 DNA reads TGTGCCACCGACACCGGGGAGCTGTTTTTT.

V gene TRBV28 combines with J gene TRBJ2-1; TRBD2 matches 8 bases. V was pared by 9 bases and J by 5 bases, with 0 bases of the junction left unmatched. This CDR3 region has 11 residues. From germline, CDR1 is MDHEN and CDR2 SYDVKM. The DNA for the CDR3 is TGTGCCAGTAGCGGGAACAATGAGCAGTTCTTC. Translation: CASSGNNEQFF.

The chain is built from TRBV11-3 and TRBJ2-1; TRBD1 might be the D (5 bases). V shed 4 bases and J shed 10 bases, with 11 bases lying between them. Germline V CDR1 and CDR2: SGHNT, YENEEA. This CDR3 is 12 amino acids long. CDR3 coding DNA: TGTGCCAGCAGCTCAAGGCAGGGCGAGCAGTTCTTC. It yields the protein CASSSRQGEQFF. The full variable domain, its missing parts supplied by reference TRBV11-3 and TRBJ2-1, is EAGVVQSPRYKIIEKKQPVAFWCNPISGHNTLYWYLQNLGQGPELLIRYENEEAVDDSQLPKDRFSAERLKGVDSTLKIQPAELGDSAVYLCASSSRQGEQFFGPGTRLTVL.

The chain recombines TRBV2 with TRBJ2-1; 11 bases map to TRBD2. Germline V gene data show CDR1 as SNHLY and CDR2 as FYNNEI. The CDR3 length is 16 residues. V shed 6 bases and J 0 bases; nucleotides not matched to a gene: 4. The CDR3 loop is CASRELAGDSYNEQFF. The CDR3, as DNA: TGTGCCAGCAGGGAACTAGCGGGAGACTCCTACAATGAGCAGTTCTTC.

This chain connects TRBV9 to TRBJ2-2, with a weak D call TRBD2 (5 bases). V was shortened by 2 bases and J by 7 bases, with 18 bases between the two germline ends. The CDR3 has 16 residues. Germline V lookup: CDR1 SGDLS, CDR2 YYNGEE. CDR3 bases: TGTGCCAGCAGCGTCGAAGCGGCCACCGGGAACGGGGAGCTGTTTTTT. The encoded protein is CASSVEAATGNGELFF.

Concerning this clone: The germline gene is not matched at one end of the junction; a read error may be the cause. The CDR3 region is CSSSQSFRGFQETQYF. The CDR3 nucleotides are TGTTCCAGCAGCCAAAGTTTCCGGGGATTTCAAGAGACCCAGTACTTC. The V call is TRBV7-9, the J call TRBJ2-5, with D possibly being TRBD2 (5 bases). The CDR3 runs to 16 residues. Per germline, CDR1 SEHNR and CDR2 FQNEAQ (reference sequence).

This clone has more than one count but fewer than ten. The chain couples TRBV5-1 to TRBJ1-4; TRBD1 matches 7 bases. V was pared by 0 bases and J by 7 bases, with 6 bases of the junction left unmatched. There are 15 residues in the CDR3. The germline CDR1 and CDR2 sequences are SGHRS and YFSETQ. CDR3 loop: CASSLGSGGGEKLFF. DNA for the CDR3: TGCGCCAGCAGCTTGGGATCAGGGGGAGGTGAAAAACTGTTTTTT.